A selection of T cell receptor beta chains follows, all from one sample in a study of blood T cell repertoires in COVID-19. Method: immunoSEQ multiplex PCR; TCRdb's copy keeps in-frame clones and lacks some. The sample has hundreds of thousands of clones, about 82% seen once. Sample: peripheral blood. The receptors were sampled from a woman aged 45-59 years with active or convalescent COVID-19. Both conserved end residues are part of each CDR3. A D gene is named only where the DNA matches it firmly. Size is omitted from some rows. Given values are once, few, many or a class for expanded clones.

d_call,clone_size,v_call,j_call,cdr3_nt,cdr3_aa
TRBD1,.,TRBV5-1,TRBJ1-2,TGCGCCAGCAGCACCGGGACAGGGTTCGGAGGCTACACCTTC,CASSTGTGFGGYTF
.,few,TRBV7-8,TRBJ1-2,TGTGCCAGCAGCTTAGCGGAGTCAGCTAACTATGGCTACACCTTC,CASSLAESANYGYTF
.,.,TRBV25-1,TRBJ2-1,TGTGCCAGCAGTGAATATATGAGGGAGCAGTTCTTC,CASSEYMREQFF
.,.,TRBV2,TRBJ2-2,TGTGCCAGTAAGACAGGGGAGCTGTTTTTT,CASKTGELFF
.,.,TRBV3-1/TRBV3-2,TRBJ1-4,TGTGCCAGCAGCCCATCGTCCAGGGCGGCACTGTTTTTT,CASSPSSRAALFF
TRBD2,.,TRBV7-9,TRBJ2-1,TGTGCCAGCAGTTCTACCAGGCTAGCGGGAGGGCCTAGCGATGAGCAGTTCTTC,CASSSTRLAGGPSDEQFF
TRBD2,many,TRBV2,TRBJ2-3,TGTGCCAGCAGCAGAGCGGGAGCCACAGATACGCAGTATTTT,CASSRAGATDTQYF
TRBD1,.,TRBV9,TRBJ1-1,TGTGCCAGCAGTCACCCGCGGGACAGGGTGAAGAACACTGAAGCTTTCTTT,CASSHPRDRVKNTEAFF
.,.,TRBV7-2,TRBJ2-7,TGTGCCAGCAGCTTAGGTGGACAGACCTACGAGCAGTACTTC,CASSLGGQTYEQYF
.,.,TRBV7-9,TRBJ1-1,TGTGCCAGCAGCTTAGAGGGGCAACACACTGAAGCTTTCTTT,CASSLEGQHTEAFF
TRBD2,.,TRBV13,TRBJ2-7,TGTGCCAGCAGCCCACTTACCGGGACTAGCCTTGTTTCCTACGAGCAGTACTTC,CASSPLTGTSLVSYEQYF
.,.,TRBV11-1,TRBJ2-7,TGTGCCAGCAGCAAAAGGGGCCACGAGCAGTACTTC,CASSKRGHEQYF
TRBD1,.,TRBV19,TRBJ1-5,TGTGCCAGTAGTACTGGGACAGGGGGTCAGCCCCAGCATTTT,CASSTGTGGQPQHF
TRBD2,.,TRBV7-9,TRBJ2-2,TGTGCCAGCAGCTTACCACTAGCGGGGCCCAACACCGGGGAGCTGTTTTTT,CASSLPLAGPNTGELFF
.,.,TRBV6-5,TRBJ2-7,TGTGCCAGCAGTTTCCGGGGAGCGGGCTACGAGCAGTACTTC,CASSFRGAGYEQYF
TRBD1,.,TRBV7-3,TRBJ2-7,TGTGCCAGCAGCCCGGGACAGGTGGGCGAGCAGTACTTC,CASSPGQVGEQYF
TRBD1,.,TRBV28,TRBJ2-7,TGTGCCAGCACTCCCCGGACAGGGTGGAACGAGCAGTACTTC,CASTPRTGWNEQYF
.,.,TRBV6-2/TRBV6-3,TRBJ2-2,TGTGCCAGCAGTTACCGGTTTGTGTGGGGGCTCACCGGGGAGCTGTTTTTT,CASSYRFVWGLTGELFF
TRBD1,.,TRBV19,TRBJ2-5,TGTGCCAGTAGTCCACAGGGGGCGCATGAGACCCAGTACTTC,CASSPQGAHETQYF
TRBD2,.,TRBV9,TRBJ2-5,TGTGCCAGCAGCGTAGGCCCAGCGGGAGTCGGTGAGACCCAGTACTTC,CASSVGPAGVGETQYF
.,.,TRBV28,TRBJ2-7,TGTGCCAGCAGTTTGGTAGCGATCTCCTACGAGCAGTACTTC,CASSLVAISYEQYF
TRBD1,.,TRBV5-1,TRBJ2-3,TGCGCCAGCAGCTTGGTAGGGGGCTTCACAGATACGCAGTATTTT,CASSLVGGFTDTQYF
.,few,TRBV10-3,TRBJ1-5,TGTGCCATCAGTGCGGAAAGGGGTGGCAATCAGCCCCAGCATTTT,CAISAERGGNQPQHF
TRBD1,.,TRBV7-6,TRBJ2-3,TGTGCCAGCAGCCTAGGCAGGGGGCGAGTCGGGAGAGGAGATACGCAGTATTTT,CASSLGRGRVGRGDTQYF